Sequencing of this T cell receptor (beta chain) was carried out in a study of shared clonotypes between healthy human individuals. Deep was the level used in running the assay. Assay used: immunoSEQ multiplex PCR; TCRdb lists only in-frame clones, some missing. Seen here are just over 2,000,000 clones, 85% to 95% observed once, and the top ten hold 0.1% to 0.15%. Study conclusions and caveats: Among non-shared clonotypes, generation probabilities were lower than among those shared by all four donors. Sampling covered nothing but blood. Tissue TCR repertoires likely differ from those found in blood.

CDR1 is SGHTA, CDR2 FQGNSA, per germline. The CDR3 loop spans 16 amino acids. The junction had 5 bases not matched to a gene; V was cut back by 2 bases and J by 6 bases. This clone was detected only once. Its target is not known. Healthy adults negative for HIV, lacking recent acute infections or vaccinations, served as donors. V and J are TRBV7-2 and TRBJ1-5; TRBD1 matches at 12 bases. The sequencing sample was made of naive CD4+ T cells sorted from blood. Sample subset: CD45RA+ positively selected. The sequence was obtained from a man between 18 and 35 years old in good health. DNA of the CDR3: TGTGCCAGCAGCTTAACGGGACAGGGGGCGGTTCAGCCCCAGCATTTT. Protein: CASSLTGQGAVQPQHF.